This T cell receptor beta chain was captured by sequencing in a study of shared T cell receptors in the human thymus. Trimming removed 4 bases from V and 2 bases from J; junction bases left unmatched: 6. The CDR3 length is 15 residues. Germline values: CDR1 MGHRA, CDR2 YSYEKL. TCRdb keeps only in-frame clones here, not all; method: immunoSEQ multiplex PCR. This sample has roughly 710,000 clones, with 80% to 90% found just once. This same sample was also taken into another study, of human thymus T cells. That paper states: Resections from corrective heart surgery provided thymus tissue. Gene usage (both V and J) appeared biased in thymic and blood repertoires.

This rearrangement joins TRBV4-1 to TRBJ2-7; 9 bases agree with TRBD1. Source material: thymocytes. The sequence derives from a girl less than two years old with a congenital heart defect. Written as DNA, the CDR3 is TGCGCCAGCAGCCGCTCCGGGACAGGGACCTACGAGCAGTACTTC. This codes for CASSRSGTGTYEQYF.